Following are 22 T cell receptor beta chains from one sample sequenced in a study of blood T cell repertoires in COVID-19. Only in-frame clones appear in the TCRdb table, and some are missing; sequencing was by immunoSEQ multiplex PCR. Seen here are 110,000 to 150,000 clones, 88% observed once, and the top ten hold more than 1.5%. The specimen was peripheral blood. The receptors were gathered from a woman aged 60 to 75 with acute or convalescent COVID-19.

The chain couples TRBV4-3 to TRBJ1-3, with unresolved D. Trimming took off 8 bases at V and 3 bases at J, with 17 bases between the two ends. Germline CDR1 is LGHNA and CDR2 is YSLEER. This CDR3 contains 15 residues. The CDR3 sequence: CASSGWHSDGNTIYF. CDR3 nucleotide sequence: TGCGCCAGCTCAGGTTGGCACAGTGATGGAAACACCATATATTTT.

This chain links TRBV6-4 with TRBJ2-1, with D possibly TRBD2 on 5 matching bases. The CDR3 sequence is 18 residues long. Trimming left V 0 bases short and J 8 bases short, with 23 bases between. The germline V gene has CDR1 MRHNA and CDR2 SNTAGT. The CDR3 nucleotides read TGTGCCAGCAGTGACTCGATACGGGGTATTTTTTTGTATTATGAGCAGTTCTTC. It codes for CASSDSIRGIFLYYEQFF.

The chain is built from TRBV27 and TRBJ1-6; no firm D call. The germline V gene encodes CDR1 MNHEY and CDR2 SMNVEV (reference sequence). Trimming cost V 3 bases and J 11 bases, with 11 bases left between them. CDR3 size: 13 residues. The CDR3 loop is CASSLSFSTPLHF. The DNA for the CDR3 is TGTGCCAGCAGTTTGTCTTTTTCTACACCCCTCCACTTT.

The chain links TRBV7-2 to TRBJ2-1; D ambiguous. Looked up from germline, CDR1 is SGHTA and CDR2 is FQGNSA. The CDR3 sequence is 15 residues long. Deletions cut 5 bases from V and 6 bases from J, with 17 bases between. The CDR3 DNA follows: TGTGCCAGCAGCCCGTTCCCGTACACGCTCAATGAGCAGTTCTTC. Residues: CASSPFPYTLNEQFF.

This clone appeared a single time. J is TRBJ2-3 and V is TRBV7-2, with D tentatively TRBD1 (6 bases). V was pared by 0 bases and J by 3 bases, with 13 bases between. The CDR3 has 16 residues. Per germline, CDR1 SGHTA and CDR2 FQGNSA. The CDR3 is CASSLAHRVETDTQYF. The CDR3 DNA is TGTGCCAGCAGCTTAGCGCACAGGGTCGAAACAGATACGCAGTATTTT.

This chain joins TRBV6-2 or TRBV6-3 and TRBJ1-2; 7 nucleotides align to TRBD1. The CDR3 is 14 residues long. Germline CDR1 is MNHEY and CDR2 is SVGEGT. J lost 4 bases, V lost 5 bases, and 7 bases had no gene match. CDR3 residues: CASSRSGTVYGYTF. DNA of the CDR3: TGTGCCAGCAGTCGCTCCGGGACAGTCTATGGCTACACCTTC.

The chain joins TRBV5-8 to TRBJ1-2, with a weak D call TRBD1 (5 bases). The V gene's germline CDR1 is SGHTS and CDR2 YDEGEE. V was clipped by 6 bases and J by 4 bases, with 13 bases between them. This CDR3 comprises 13 residues. The CDR3 DNA reads TGTGCCAGCAATACGGGGGGGATCTATGGCTACACCTTC. This gives the protein CASNTGGIYGYTF.

The V and J genes are TRBV5-5 and TRBJ1-1; unclear D gene. The CDR3 loop spans 13 amino acids. CDR1 and CDR2 (germline): SGHKS, YYEKEE (reference sequence). Trimming removed 4 bases from V and 12 bases from J, with 19 bases in between. The CDR3 region is CASSADTQWLTFF. DNA of the CDR3: TGTGCCAGCAGCGCAGACACCCAGTGGCTGACTTTCTTT.

Points on this clone: Other DNA sequences in this specimen translate into the identical CDR3. CDR3 amino acids: CASSWTAMNTEAFF. As DNA, the CDR3 is TGTGCCAGTAGTTGGACTGCCATGAACACTGAAGCTTTCTTT. The genes are TRBV19 and TRBJ1-1; D is unclear. Germline V gene sequence: CDR1 LNHDA, CDR2 SQIVND (reference sequence). The CDR3 runs 14 residues. Trimming removed 5 bases from V and 0 bases from J, with 10 bases in between.

This clone was seen just once. V gene TRBV9 combines with J gene TRBJ2-7; 11 positions agree with TRBD2. The V gene end was trimmed by 0 bases and the J gene end by 4 bases; junction bases not matched to a gene: 0. CDR1 and CDR2 (germline): SGDLS, YYNGEE. The CDR3 has 14 residues. The CDR3 sequence is CASSVGLAGYEQYF. The CDR3 nucleotides read TGTGCCAGCAGCGTAGGACTAGCGGGATACGAGCAGTACTTC.

This chain uses TRBV7-9 with TRBJ1-4; D is uncertain. Trimming cost V 4 bases and J 6 bases, with 9 bases left between them. The CDR3 runs to 13 residues. Per the germline V gene, CDR1 is SEHNR and CDR2 is FQNEAQ (reference sequence). The CDR3 protein is CASSSRGDEKLFF. The DNA for the CDR3 is TGTGCCAGCAGCTCCCGGGGAGATGAAAAACTGTTTTTT. The full variable domain, in which reference TRBV7-9 and TRBJ1-4 provide the parts outside the CDR3, is DTGVSQNPRHKITKRGQNVTFRCDPISEHNRLYWYRQTLGQGPEFLTYFQNEAQLEKSRLLSDRFSAERPKGSFSTLEIQRTEQGDSAMYLCASSSRGDEKLFFGSGTQLSVL.

In DNA, the CDR3 is TGTGCCAGCAGCCCCCAGGGCCGCTATGGCTACACCTTC. Protein: CASSPQGRYGYTF. The V and J genes are TRBV5-4 and TRBJ1-2, with D possibly matching TRBD1 (5 bases). V lost 4 bases to trimming and J lost 4 bases, with 11 bases between them. In germline, CDR1 is SGHNT, CDR2 YYREEE (reference sequence). This CDR3 has 13 residues.

This clone was counted a single time. V usage is TRBV6-2 or TRBV6-3 and J usage is TRBJ2-2; D is unresolved. Germline lookup yields CDR1 MNHEY and CDR2 SVGEGT. V was shortened by 2 bases and J by 5 bases, with 6 bases between the two germline ends. The CDR3 sequence is 13 residues long. CDR3 sequence: CASSYPFTGELFF. CDR3 coding DNA: TGTGCCAGCAGTTACCCGTTTACCGGGGAGCTGTTTTTT.

The chain links TRBV28 to TRBJ1-2, with 10 bases aligning to TRBD1. J lost 5 bases, V lost 6 bases, and 9 bases had no gene match. The CDR3 runs to 15 residues. The V gene's germline CDR1 is MDHEN and CDR2 SYDVKM. CDR3 amino acids: CASRTGTGVIYGYTF. The CDR3 nucleotides read TGTGCCAGCAGGACCGGGACAGGGGTAATATATGGCTACACCTTC.

The chain couples TRBV9 to TRBJ2-7; possibly TRBD1 for D (5 bases). The CDR3 spans 14 residues. Per the germline V gene, CDR1 is SGDLS and CDR2 is YYNGEE. Trimming cost V 0 bases and J 2 bases, with 9 bases left between them. CDR3 in amino acids: CASSVAGRAYEQYF. The CDR3 DNA is TGTGCCAGCAGCGTAGCAGGCAGGGCCTACGAGCAGTACTTC.

The chain has TRBV13 and TRBJ2-5; 8 bases are a match to TRBD1. Germline V CDR1 and CDR2: PRHDT, FYEKMQ (reference sequence). CDR3 size: 17 residues. The J segment lost 5 bases and the V segment lost 4 bases, leaving 15 bases of the junction unmatched. The CDR3 reads CASSSIGTGVLGETQYF. In DNA, the CDR3 is TGTGCCAGCAGCTCTATCGGGACAGGCGTTTTGGGGGAGACCCAGTACTTC.

V and J are TRBV24-1 and TRBJ2-5, with TRBD1 identical over 9 bases. The germline V gene has CDR1 KGHDR and CDR2 SFDVKD. CDR3 size: 14 residues. The V and J ends lost 9 bases and 3 bases, in that order; junction bases with no gene match: 7. CDR3 sequence reads: CATESRTGEETQYF. CDR3 in DNA: TGTGCCACCGAGAGCCGGACAGGGGAAGAGACCCAGTACTTC.

This chain joins TRBV3-1 (or the pseudogene TRBV3-2) and TRBJ2-3; 9 bases line up with TRBD2. Germline CDR1 is LGHDT and CDR2 is YNNKEL (reference sequence). V shed 2 bases and J 0 bases; nucleotides not matched to a gene: 3. This CDR3 is 16 amino acids long. The CDR3 coding sequence is TGTGCCAGCAGCCAATCCGCGGGGGGGAGCACAGATACGCAGTATTTT. Its translation: CASSQSAGGSTDTQYF.

The chain has TRBV5-1 and TRBJ1-2; D ambiguous. With 5 bases removed from V and 2 bases from J, the gap between germline ends came to 13 bases. From germline, CDR1 is SGHRS and CDR2 YFSETQ. This CDR3 has 14 residues. The CDR3 spells CASRLDIVNYGYTF. In nucleotides, the CDR3 is TGCGCCAGCAGGCTCGACATTGTAAACTATGGCTACACCTTC.

The chain is built from TRBV9 and TRBJ2-1, with D perhaps matching TRBD1 (8 bases). The V end was cut by 3 bases, the J end by 2 bases, with 12 bases between. Germline V gene data show CDR1 as SGDLS and CDR2 as YYNGEE. The CDR3 length is 15 residues. The CDR3 DNA reads TGTGCCAGCAGCGAAACAGGGGGGGCCTACAATGAGCAGTTCTTC. This encodes CASSETGGAYNEQFF.

This clone was recorded only once. This chain uses TRBV6-5 with TRBJ1-4; no definite D call. Deletions cut 1 base from V and 2 bases from J, with 11 bases between. Germline CDR1 and CDR2: MNHEY and SVGAGI. This CDR3 has 16 amino acids. The CDR3 coding sequence is TGTGCCAGCAGTTACTGGGCAGGTGCTACTAATGAAAAACTGTTTTTT. Translated: CASSYWAGATNEKLFF.

This clone was observed a handful of times. The J gene is TRBJ1-6, the V gene TRBV6-6; maybe TRBD1 (5 bases). The CDR3 is made up of 16 amino acids. Trimming stripped 5 bases from V and 0 bases from J, with 11 bases between. The V gene's germline CDR1 is MNHNY and CDR2 SVGAGI (reference sequence). The CDR3 coding sequence is TGTGCCAGCAGTCCCATGGGGGGCTCCTATAATTCACCCCTCCACTTT. Translating gives CASSPMGGSYNSPLHF.